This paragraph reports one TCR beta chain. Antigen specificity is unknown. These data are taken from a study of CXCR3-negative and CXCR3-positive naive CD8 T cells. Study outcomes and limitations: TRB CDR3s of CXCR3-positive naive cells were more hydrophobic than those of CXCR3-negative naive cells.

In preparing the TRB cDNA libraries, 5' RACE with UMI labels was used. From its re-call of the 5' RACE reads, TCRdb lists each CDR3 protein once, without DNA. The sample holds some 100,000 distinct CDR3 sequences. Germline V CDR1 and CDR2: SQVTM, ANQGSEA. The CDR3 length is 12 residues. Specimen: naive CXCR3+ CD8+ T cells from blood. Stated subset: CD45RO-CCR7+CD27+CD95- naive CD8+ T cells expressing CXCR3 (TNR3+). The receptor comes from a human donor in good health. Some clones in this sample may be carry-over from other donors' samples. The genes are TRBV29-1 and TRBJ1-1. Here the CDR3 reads CSVVEWGTEAFF.